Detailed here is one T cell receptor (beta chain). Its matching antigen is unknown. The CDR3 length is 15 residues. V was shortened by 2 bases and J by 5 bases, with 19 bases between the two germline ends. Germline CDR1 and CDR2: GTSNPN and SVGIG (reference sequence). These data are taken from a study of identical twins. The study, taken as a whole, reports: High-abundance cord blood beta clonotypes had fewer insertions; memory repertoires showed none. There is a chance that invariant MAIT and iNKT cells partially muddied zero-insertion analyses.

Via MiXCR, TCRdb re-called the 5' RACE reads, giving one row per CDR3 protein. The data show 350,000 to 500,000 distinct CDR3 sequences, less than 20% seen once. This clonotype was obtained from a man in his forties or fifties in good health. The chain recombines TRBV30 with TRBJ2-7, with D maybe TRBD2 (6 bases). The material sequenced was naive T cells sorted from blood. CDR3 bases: TGTGCCTGGAGTTCTCCCCGGCTAGCGACAAACGAGCAGTACTTC. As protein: CAWSSPRLATNEQYF.